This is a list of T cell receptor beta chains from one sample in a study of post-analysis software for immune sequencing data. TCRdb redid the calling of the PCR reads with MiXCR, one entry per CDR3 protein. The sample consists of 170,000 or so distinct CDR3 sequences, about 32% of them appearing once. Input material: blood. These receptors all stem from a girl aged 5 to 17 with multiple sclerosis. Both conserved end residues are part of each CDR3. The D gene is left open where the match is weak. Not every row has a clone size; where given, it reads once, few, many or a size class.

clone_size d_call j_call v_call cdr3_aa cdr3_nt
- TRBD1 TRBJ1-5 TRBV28 CASSSRGTDYSNQPQHF TGTGCCAGCAGTTCCAGGGGGACGGACTATAGCAATCAGCCCCAGCATTTT
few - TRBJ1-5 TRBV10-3 CAISDTTGLNQPQHF TGTGCCATCAGTGATACGACAGGCCTCAATCAGCCCCAGCATTTT
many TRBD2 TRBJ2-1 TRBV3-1 CASSQDRTPGLAGHEQFF TGTGCCAGCAGCCAAGATCGTACTCCGGGACTAGCGGGACATGAGCAGTTCTTC
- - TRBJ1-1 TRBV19 CASSTQGENTEAFF TGTGCCAGTAGTACACAGGGTGAGAACACTGAAGCTTTCTTT
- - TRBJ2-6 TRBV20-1 CSARRGTGASVLTF TGCAGTGCTAGGAGGGGCACTGGGGCCAGCGTCCTGACTTTC
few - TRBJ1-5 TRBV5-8 CASSPKTGGQGRQPQHF TGTGCCAGCAGCCCGAAAACCGGGGGGCAGGGGCGCCAGCCCCAGCATTTT
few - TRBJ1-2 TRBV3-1 CASSQRQVGYTF TGTGCCAGCAGCCAACGACAGGTCGGCTACACCTTC
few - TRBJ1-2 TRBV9 CASSPGDGEYGYTF TGTGCCAGCAGCCCCGGGGACGGCGAATATGGCTACACCTTC
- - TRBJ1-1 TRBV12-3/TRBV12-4 CASNLYTEAFF TGTGCCAGCAACTTGTACACTGAAGCTTTCTTT
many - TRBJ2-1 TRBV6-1 CASSPDQYNEQFF TGTGCCAGCAGCCCCGACCAGTACAATGAGCAGTTCTTC
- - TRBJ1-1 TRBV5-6 CASSLTGREIFAFF TGTGCCAGCAGCTTGACAGGAAGGGAGATATTTGCTTTCTTT
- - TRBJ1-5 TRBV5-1 CASSLGGASNQPQHF TGCGCCAGCAGCTTGGGTGGGGCCAGCAATCAGCCCCAGCATTTT
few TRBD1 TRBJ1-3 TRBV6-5 CASRHKTGFSGNTIYF TGTGCCAGCAGACACAAGACAGGGTTCTCTGGAAACACCATATATTTT
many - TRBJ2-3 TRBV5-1 CASSSADTQNTDTQYF TGCGCCAGCAGCTCGGCGGACACTCAAAACACAGATACGCAGTATTTT
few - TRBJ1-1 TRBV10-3 CATMDTEAFF TGTGCCACCATGGACACTGAAGCTTTCTTT
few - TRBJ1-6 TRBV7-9 CASSQPGGSPLHF TGTGCCAGCAGCCAACCGGGGGGCTCACCCCTCCACTTT
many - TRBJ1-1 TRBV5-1 CASSLAGNTEAFF TGTGCCAGCAGCTTAGCGGGGAACACTGAAGCTTTCTTT
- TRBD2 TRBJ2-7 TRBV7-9 CASSFASGRGYEQYF TGTGCCAGCAGCTTCGCTAGCGGGAGAGGCTATGAGCAGTACTTC
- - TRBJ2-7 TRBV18 CASSNGPCEQYF TGTGCCAGCTCAAACGGACCCTGCGAGCAGTACTTC
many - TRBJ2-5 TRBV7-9 CASSLAQLPGDETQYF TGTGCCAGCAGCTTAGCTCAACTCCCGGGAGACGAGACCCAGTACTTC
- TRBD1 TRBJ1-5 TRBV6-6 CASSYSTGGAQPQHF TGTGCCAGCAGTTACTCGACAGGGGGGGCTCAGCCCCAGCATTTT
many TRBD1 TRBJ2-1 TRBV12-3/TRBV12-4 CASSFARTGVSGEQFF TGTGCCAGCAGTTTCGCTAGGACAGGGGTGAGTGGTGAGCAGTTCTTC
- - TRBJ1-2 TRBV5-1 CASSLRHSNYGYTF TGCGCCAGCAGCTTGAGGCACTCTAACTATGGCTACACCTTC
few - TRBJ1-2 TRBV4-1 CASSPTPGFSSGYTF TGCGCCAGCAGCCCGACTCCAGGGTTCTCTTCTGGCTACACCTTC
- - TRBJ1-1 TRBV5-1 CASSRGGRAGLGTEAFF TGCGCCAGCAGCCGGGGTGGGCGAGCAGGGCTAGGCACTGAAGCTTTCTTT
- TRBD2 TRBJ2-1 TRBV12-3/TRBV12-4 CASRNGFRGLGLAGTNEQFF TGTGCCAGCCGTAATGGATTCAGGGGGCTGGGACTAGCGGGGACTAATGAGCAGTTCTTC
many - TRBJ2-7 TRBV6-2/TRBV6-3 CASSYGPYEQYF TGTGCCAGCAGTTACGGGCCCTACGAGCAGTACTTC
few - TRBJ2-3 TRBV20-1 CSARAQFTDTQYF TGCAGTGCTAGAGCACAGTTCACAGATACGCAGTATTTT
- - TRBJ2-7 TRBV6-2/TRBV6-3 CASSYSITYEQYF TGTGCCAGCAGTTACAGTATTACCTACGAGCAGTACTTC
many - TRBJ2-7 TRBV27 CASRGGQGYEQYF TGTGCCTCCAGAGGAGGGCAGGGGTACGAGCAGTACTTC
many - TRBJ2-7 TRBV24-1 CATSDIGTALSSYEQYF TGTGCCACCAGTGATATAGGGACGGCTTTGAGCTCCTACGAGCAGTACTTC
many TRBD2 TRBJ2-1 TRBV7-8 CASSSPSGIDDEQFF TGTGCCAGCAGCTCCCCTAGCGGGATCGACGATGAGCAGTTCTTC
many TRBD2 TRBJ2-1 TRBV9 CASSAEGTSGRGPYNEQFF TGTGCCAGCAGCGCAGAGGGGACTAGCGGGAGAGGGCCCTACAATGAGCAGTTCTTC
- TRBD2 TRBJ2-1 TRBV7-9 CASSLRPSGNFDEQFF TGTGCCAGCAGCTTACGCCCTAGCGGGAATTTTGATGAGCAGTTCTTC
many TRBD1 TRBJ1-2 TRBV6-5 CASSQTRGQGYGYTF TGTGCCAGCAGCCAAACCCGCGGACAGGGTTATGGCTACACCTTC
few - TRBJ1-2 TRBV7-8 CASSLDYSYGYTF TGTGCCAGCAGCTTAGACTATAGCTATGGCTACACCTTC
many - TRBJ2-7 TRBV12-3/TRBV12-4 CASSYSGSEQYF TGTGCCAGCAGCTATTCGGGATCCGAGCAGTACTTC
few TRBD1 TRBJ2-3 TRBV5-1 CANSLAGGWITDTQYF TGCGCCAACAGCTTGGCAGGGGGCTGGATTACAGATACGCAGTATTTT